One sample yielded the 19 T cell receptor beta chains listed below, sequenced in a study of blood T cell repertoires in COVID-19. Produced via immunoSEQ multiplex PCR; TCRdb's table is partial and in-frame only. There are roughly 150,000 clones in the sample; about 90% occur only once, and more than 9.5% lies in the top ten. The sample was peripheral blood. The source is an elderly woman with acute or convalescent COVID-19.

V and J are TRBV6-5 and TRBJ1-3; maybe TRBD1 (5 bases). The V end was cut by 6 bases, the J end by 4 bases, with 13 bases between. The CDR3 runs to 14 residues. Germline-derived CDR1 and CDR2 are MNHEY and SVGAGI. CDR3 sequence reads: CASSRRGSGNTIYF. The CDR3 nucleotides are TGTGCCAGCAGCAGGAGGGGTTCGGGAAACACCATATATTTT.

The V and J genes are TRBV19 and TRBJ2-1, with D perhaps matching TRBD1 (6 bases). The CDR3 contains 15 residues. Germline V gives CDR1 LNHDA, CDR2 SQIVND (reference sequence). Between the trimmed V and J ends, which lost 5 bases and 2 bases, there was a span of 13 bases. This chain's CDR3 is CASSLGTRTYNEQFF. For the CDR3, the DNA is TGTGCCAGTAGTCTAGGGACAAGAACCTACAATGAGCAGTTCTTC.

The genes are TRBV6-5 and TRBJ1-1; 7 bases agree with TRBD1. V was pared by 3 bases and J by 0 bases, with 7 bases of the junction left unmatched. CDR1 MNHEY and CDR2 SVGAGI come from the germline V gene. The CDR3 length is 16 residues. CDR3 region: CASSYGSRGVNTEAFF. The DNA of the CDR3 is TGTGCCAGCAGTTATGGGTCCAGGGGGGTGAACACTGAAGCTTTCTTT.

CDR3 amino acids: CASSILSGGGHQPQHF. DNA for the CDR3: TGTGCCAGTAGTATACTATCGGGAGGGGGCCATCAGCCCCAGCATTTT. V and J are TRBV19 and TRBJ1-5; 7 bases match TRBD1. Unmatched junction bases numbered 9, after V lost 2 bases and J lost 5 bases. CDR1 and CDR2 from the germline V gene are LNHDA and SQIVND (reference sequence). The CDR3 runs 16 residues. Full variable domain (remainder filled in from reference TRBV19 and TRBJ1-5): DGGITQSPKYLFRKEGQNVTLSCEQNLNHDAMYWYRQDPGQGLRLIYYSQIVNDFQKGDIAEGYSVSREKKESFPLTVTSAQKNPTAFYLCASSILSGGGHQPQHFGDGTRLSIL.

In DNA, the CDR3 is TGTGCCAGCCCGTCGGGACAGGCGTCCTACGAGCAGTACTTC. It codes for CASPSGQASYEQYF. This chain links TRBV21-1 with TRBJ2-7; TRBD1, the table's D call, was not compared with the DNA. TRBV21-1 is classified as a pseudogene. The CDR3 sequence is 14 residues long.

This clone was seen once. The chain recombines TRBV7-2 with TRBJ1-4, with TRBD1 matching 8 bases. The junction had 8 bases not matched to a gene; V was cut back by 1 base and J by 10 bases. CDR3 length equals 15 residues. Per the germline V gene, CDR1 is SGHTA and CDR2 is FQGNSA. CDR3 sequence: CASSLGVDRAPKLFF. The CDR3, as DNA: TGTGCCAGCAGCTTAGGTGTGGACAGGGCCCCAAAACTGTTTTTT.

This clone was picked up a small number of times. This chain uses TRBV27 with TRBJ2-1, with 9 bases identical to TRBD1. The ends lost 3 bases at V and 5 bases at J; junction bases unmatched: 11. The CDR3 totals 17 residues. The V gene's germline CDR1 is MNHEY and CDR2 SMNVEV (reference sequence). The DNA of the CDR3 is TGTGCCAGCAGTTTGATAACCGGGACAGGGATAGACAATGAGCAGTTCTTC. Protein product: CASSLITGTGIDNEQFF.

The rearrangement joins TRBV9 to TRBJ2-1, with 11 bases aligning to TRBD1. Germline loops: CDR1 SGDLS, CDR2 YYNGEE. The V segment lost 6 bases and the J segment 7 bases; nucleotides outside the gene matches: 12. This CDR3 contains 16 residues. CDR3 sequence: CASTEGGWDRGNEQFF. CDR3 DNA sequence: TGTGCCAGCACCGAAGGAGGGTGGGACAGGGGGAATGAGCAGTTCTTC.

J is TRBJ2-4 and V is TRBV6-1; no reliable D call. This CDR3 is built from 12 residues. The germline V gene has CDR1 MNHNS and CDR2 SASEGT. V lost 2 bases and J 6 bases, leaving 5 bases between the germline ends. The CDR3 is CASSESGNIQYF. As DNA, the CDR3 is TGTGCCAGCAGTGAATCGGGAAACATTCAGTACTTC.

The rearrangement links TRBV5-1 to TRBJ1-2; no definite D call. Germline CDR1 reads SGHRS; CDR2 reads YFSETQ. The CDR3 is made up of 12 amino acids. Deletions cut 5 bases from V and 4 bases from J, with 9 bases between. CDR3 residues: CASSDGVYGYTF. The CDR3 DNA follows: TGCGCCAGCAGTGACGGGGTCTATGGCTACACCTTC.

The chain links TRBV10-2 to TRBJ1-6; D perhaps matches TRBD1 (5 bases). The CDR3 loop spans 15 amino acids. V was pared by 8 bases and J by 6 bases, with 17 bases between. CDR1 and CDR2 (germline): WSHSY, SAAADI. CDR3 sequence reads: CASRGLGGINSPLHF. DNA for the CDR3: TGCGCCAGCCGTGGTTTGGGGGGGATTAATTCACCCCTCCACTTT.

This clone was observed a single time. The J gene is TRBJ2-7, the V gene TRBV3-1 (or the pseudogene TRBV3-2), with 9 bases aligning to TRBD2. The CDR3 contains 15 residues. The V gene's germline CDR1 is LGHDT and CDR2 YNNKEL (reference sequence). The V and J ends lost 4 bases and 2 bases, in that order; junction bases with no gene match: 6. The DNA of the CDR3 is TGTGCCAGCAGCCTCGGCCCTAGCGGGGCCTACGAGCAGTACTTC. Encoded protein: CASSLGPSGAYEQYF.

The V and J genes are TRBV18 and TRBJ2-5; D is unclear. V was trimmed by 4 bases and J by 1 base, leaving 7 bases between them. The length of the CDR3 is 13 residues. From germline, CDR1 is KGHSH and CDR2 LQKENI. The chain's CDR3 is CASSLALQETQYF. The CDR3 nucleotides read TGTGCCAGCTCACTCGCGCTCCAAGAGACCCAGTACTTC.

V usage is TRBV19 and J usage is TRBJ1-1; D possibly corresponds to TRBD1 (5 bases). V gave up 4 bases and J gave up 9 bases, with 9 bases separating them. The CDR3 is made up of 11 amino acids. CDR1 and CDR2 from the germline V gene are LNHDA and SQIVND (reference sequence). The CDR3 coding sequence is TGTGCCAGTAGTACAGGGTTGAAAGCTTTCTTT. The encoded protein is CASSTGLKAFF.

J is TRBJ1-2 and V is TRBV20-1; 7 nucleotides agree with TRBD1. Unmatched junction bases numbered 5, after V lost 3 bases and J lost 4 bases. The CDR3 is 13 amino acids. Germline CDR1 and CDR2: DFQATT and SNEGSKA (reference sequence). CDR3 coding DNA: TGCAGTGCTAGTTGGGACAGATCCTATGGCTACACCTTC. It codes for CSASWDRSYGYTF.

The chain employs TRBV5-1 and TRBJ2-1, with a tentative D call TRBD1 (6 bases). Looked up from germline, CDR1 is SGHRS and CDR2 is YFSETQ. The V end was cut by 0 bases, the J end by 6 bases, with 10 bases between. CDR3 length: 14 residues. In DNA, the CDR3 is TGCGCCAGCAGCTTGGAGCAAGGGGGCAATGAGCAGTTCTTC. It specifies CASSLEQGGNEQFF.

V usage is TRBV24-1 and J usage is TRBJ2-3, with 9 bases that match TRBD2. V shed 1 base, J shed 5 bases, and the junction held 6 bases outside the gene matches. Germline V gene lookup returns CDR1 KGHDR and CDR2 SFDVKD. This CDR3 is built from 16 residues. The CDR3 sequence: CATSDFGRGGRDTQYF. CDR3 bases: TGTGCCACCAGTGATTTTGGGCGGGGGGGCCGAGATACGCAGTATTTT.

J is TRBJ1-2 and V is TRBV12-3 or TRBV12-4; D ambiguous. Deletions cut 3 bases from V and 5 bases from J, with 7 bases between. This CDR3 is 12 amino acids long. CDR3 DNA: TGTGCCAGCAGTTTTGGCGGATATGGCTACACCTTC. This sequence encodes CASSFGGYGYTF.

The chain employs TRBV2 and TRBJ1-3, with a possible D match to TRBD1 (5 bases). Trimming cost V 1 base and J 0 bases, with 7 bases left between them. The CDR3 length is 15 residues. Germline CDR1 and CDR2: SNHLY and FYNNEI. DNA of the CDR3: TGTGCCAGCAGTGAAGGACAGCGCTCTGGAAACACCATATATTTT. It codes for CASSEGQRSGNTIYF.